This T cell receptor (beta chain) was observed in a study of radiotherapy plus CTLA-4 blockade in lung cancer. General observations from the study: Expansion in blood of tumor-derived TCR clones was seen after radiotherapy plus ipilimumab.

The assay was immunoSEQ multiplex PCR, and TCRdb's table has in-frame clones only and misses some. This table holds 70,000 to 100,000 clones, around 87% found once. Deletions cut 8 bases from V and 6 bases from J, with 13 bases between. Germline V CDR1 and CDR2: MDHEN, SYDVKM. The CDR3 spans 12 residues. For this clone: Antigen: not known.

The sequencing here drew on peripheral blood, taken from a patient treated with radiotherapy plus ipilimumab. This clonotype was sampled from a human donor with non-small cell lung cancer who had a partial response to radiotherapy plus ipilimumab. The V and J genes are TRBV28 and TRBJ1-2, with a tentative D call TRBD1 (6 bases). CDR3 coding DNA: TGTGCCAGCCTTCCCCAGGGGCATGGCTACACCTTC. This encodes CASLPQGHGYTF.